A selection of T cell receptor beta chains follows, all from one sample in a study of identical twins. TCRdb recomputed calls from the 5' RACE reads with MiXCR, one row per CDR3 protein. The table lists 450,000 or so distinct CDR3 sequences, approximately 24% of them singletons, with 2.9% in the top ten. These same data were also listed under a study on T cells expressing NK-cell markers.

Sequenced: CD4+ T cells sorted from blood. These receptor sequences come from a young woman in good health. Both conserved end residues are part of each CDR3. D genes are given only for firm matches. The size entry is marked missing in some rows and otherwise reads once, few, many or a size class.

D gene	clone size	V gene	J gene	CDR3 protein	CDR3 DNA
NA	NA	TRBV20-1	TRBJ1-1	CNASRVRGTEAFF	TGCAATGCTAGCCGGGTAAGAGGCACTGAAGCTTTCTTT
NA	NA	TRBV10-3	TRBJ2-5	CAISYGGETQYF	TGTGCCATCAGTTACGGGGGAGAGACCCAGTACTTC
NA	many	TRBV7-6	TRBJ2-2	CASSPGVAANTGELFF	TGTGCCAGCAGCCCCGGGGTAGCGGCGAACACCGGGGAGCTGTTTTTT
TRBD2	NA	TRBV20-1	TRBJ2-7	CSAREPGLGTYEQYF	TGCAGTGCTAGAGAGCCGGGACTAGGAACCTACGAGCAGTACTTC
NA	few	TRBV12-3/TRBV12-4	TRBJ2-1	CASSFSRAGEQFF	TGTGCCAGCAGTTTCTCCAGGGCGGGTGAGCAGTTCTTC
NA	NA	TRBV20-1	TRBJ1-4	CSARVSLEKLFF	TGCAGTGCACGGGTCTCATTAGAAAAACTGTTTTTT
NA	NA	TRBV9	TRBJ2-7	CASSVGGRGASEQYF	TGTGCCAGCAGCGTAGGAGGCCGGGGGGCAAGCGAGCAGTACTTC
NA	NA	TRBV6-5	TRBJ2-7	CASSYNPNQGFEQYF	TGTGCCAGCAGTTATAACCCAAACCAGGGGTTCGAGCAGTACTTC
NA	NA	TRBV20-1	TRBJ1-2	CSARRGLVDGYTF	TGCAGTGCCCGCCGGGGGTTGGTTGATGGCTACACCTTC
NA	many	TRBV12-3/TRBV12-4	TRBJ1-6	CASSLVSYNSPLHF	TGTGCCAGCAGTTTAGTCAGCTATAATTCACCCCTCCACTTT
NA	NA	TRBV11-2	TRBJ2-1	CASSRSRYNEQFF	TGTGCCAGCAGCAGGTCTAGATACAATGAGCAGTTCTTC
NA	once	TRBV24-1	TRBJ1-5	CATSASLDQPQHF	TGTGCCACCAGTGCGTCCCTCGATCAGCCCCAGCATTTT
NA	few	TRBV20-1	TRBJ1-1	CSATQTGNTEAFF	TGCAGTGCTACCCAAACAGGGAACACTGAAGCTTTCTTT
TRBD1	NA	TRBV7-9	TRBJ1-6	CASSQGGGQGNSPLHF	TGTGCCAGCAGCCAAGGCGGCGGACAGGGGAATTCACCCCTCCACTTT
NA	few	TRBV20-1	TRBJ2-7	CSAREGGFHEQYF	TGCAGTGCTAGAGAGGGAGGTTTCCACGAGCAGTACTTC
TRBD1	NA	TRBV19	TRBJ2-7	CATARQGYSYEQYF	TGTGCCACCGCGAGACAGGGCTACTCCTACGAGCAGTACTTC
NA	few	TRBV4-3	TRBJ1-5	CASSQEHDRYQPQHF	TGCGCCAGCAGCCAAGAACATGACCGTTATCAGCCCCAGCATTTT
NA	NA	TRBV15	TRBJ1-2	CATSRDLPGPGGYTF	TGTGCCACCAGCAGAGATCTTCCAGGTCCGGGTGGCTACACCTTC
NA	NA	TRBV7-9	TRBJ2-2	CASSLWRGGVGELFF	TGTGCCAGCAGCTTATGGAGGGGGGGCGTCGGGGAGCTGTTTTTT
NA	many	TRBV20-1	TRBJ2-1	CSARLASEQFF	TGCAGTGCTAGACTTGCTTCTGAGCAGTTCTTC
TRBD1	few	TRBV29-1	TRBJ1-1	CSVYRGSATEAFF	TGCAGCGTTTACAGGGGTTCAGCCACTGAAGCTTTCTTT
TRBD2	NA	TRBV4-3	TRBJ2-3	CASSQDLTSGGADTQYF	TGCGCCAGCAGCCAAGATCTGACTAGCGGAGGGGCAGATACGCAGTATTTT
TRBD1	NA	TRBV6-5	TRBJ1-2	CASSSGTGEAGYTF	TGTGCCAGCAGTTCTGGAACAGGGGAGGCTGGCTACACCTTC
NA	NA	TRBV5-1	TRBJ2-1	CASSLKIASYNEQFF	TGCGCCAGCAGCTTAAAAATAGCCTCCTACAATGAGCAGTTCTTC
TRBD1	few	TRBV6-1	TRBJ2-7	CASTVGTGSYEQYF	TGTGCCAGCACCGTTGGGACAGGGTCCTACGAGCAGTACTTC
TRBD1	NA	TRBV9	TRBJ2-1	CASSVLGGDSSYNEQFF	TGTGCCAGCAGCGTATTAGGGGGCGATAGCTCCTACAATGAGCAGTTCTTC
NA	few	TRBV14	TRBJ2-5	CASSQDYGGEETQYF	TGTGCCAGCAGCCAAGATTACGGAGGGGAAGAGACCCAGTACTTC
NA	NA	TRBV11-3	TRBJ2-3	CASSPNGDTQYF	TGTGCCAGCAGCCCAAACGGAGATACGCAGTATTTT
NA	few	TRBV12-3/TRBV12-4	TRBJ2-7	CASSLMGRGSYEQYF	TGTGCCAGCAGTTTAATGGGGAGGGGGTCATACGAGCAGTACTTC
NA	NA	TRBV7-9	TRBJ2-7	CASSSGTEQYF	TGTGCCAGCAGCTCCGGGACAGAGCAGTACTTC
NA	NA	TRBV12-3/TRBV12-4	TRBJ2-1	CASSSARKVVGEQFF	TGTGCCAGCAGTTCGGCTAGGAAGGTCGTAGGTGAGCAGTTCTTC
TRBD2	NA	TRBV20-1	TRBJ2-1	CSARDPTRLAGGGDEQFF	TGCAGTGCTAGAGATCCAACCCGACTAGCGGGAGGAGGGGATGAGCAGTTCTTC
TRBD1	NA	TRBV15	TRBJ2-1	CATSRGQGSYNEQFF	TGTGCCACCAGCAGGGGACAGGGGTCCTACAATGAGCAGTTCTTC
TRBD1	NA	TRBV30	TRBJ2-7	CAWNRGYEQYF	TGTGCCTGGAACAGGGGCTACGAGCAGTACTTC
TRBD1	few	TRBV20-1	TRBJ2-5	CSAGKQGAKETQYF	TGCAGTGCTGGAAAACAGGGGGCGAAGGAGACCCAGTACTTC
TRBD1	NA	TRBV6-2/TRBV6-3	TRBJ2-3	CASGQGPTDTQYF	TGTGCCAGCGGACAGGGGCCCACAGATACGCAGTATTTT
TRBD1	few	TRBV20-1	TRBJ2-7	CSASPGTGPSYEQYF	TGCAGTGCTTCCCCCGGGACAGGGCCCTCCTACGAGCAGTACTTC
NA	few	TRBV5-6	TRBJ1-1	CASSFWASTEAFF	TGTGCCAGCAGCTTCTGGGCAAGCACTGAAGCTTTCTTT
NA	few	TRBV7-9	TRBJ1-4	CASSPHGATNEKLFF	TGTGCCAGCAGCCCCCACGGAGCAACTAATGAAAAACTGTTTTTT
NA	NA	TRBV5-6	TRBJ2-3	CASSLVGASTDTQYF	TGTGCCAGCAGCTTGGTGGGGGCCAGCACAGATACGCAGTATTTT
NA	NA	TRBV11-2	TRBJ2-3	CASSLVGGAPVDTQYF	TGTGCCAGCAGCTTAGTGGGGGGGGCGCCAGTAGATACGCAGTATTTT